These T cell receptor beta chains were read from a single sample in a study of T cells in localized non-small cell lung cancer. TCRdb's table, derived via immunoSEQ multiplex PCR, lists solely in-frame clones and lacks some. The sample yields fewer than 30,000 clones, 65% to 85% seen once. The material sequenced was peripheral blood mononuclear cells, taken before any cancer treatment. Receptors originate from a man between 40 and 75 years old with stage III lung adenocarcinoma. The CDR3 runs from the conserved cysteine through the conserved F or W. A D gene is named only where the DNA matches it firmly. Size values are once, few and many counts, or a class for expanded clones, and some rows have none.

size: NA; V: TRBV6-5; D: NA; length: 14; J: TRBJ1-4; CDR3: CASRAGPRSEKLFF; DNA: TGTGCCAGCAGAGCGGGCCCCCGGAGTGAAAAACTGTTTTTT
size: NA; V: TRBV9; D: NA; length: 14; J: TRBJ2-5; CDR3: CASSVSWGGETQYF; DNA: TGTGCCAGCAGCGTTTCCTGGGGAGGAGAGACCCAGTACTTC
size: NA; V: TRBV2; D: TRBD1; length: 13; J: TRBJ1-2; CDR3: CASSEGRGYGYTF; DNA: TGTGCCAGCAGTGAGGGCAGGGGGTATGGCTACACCTTC
size: NA; V: TRBV7-9; D: NA; length: 12; J: TRBJ2-3; CDR3: CASSLETKLQYF; DNA: TGTGCCAGCAGCTTAGAAACTAAGCTCCAGTATTTT
size: NA; V: TRBV27; D: TRBD2; length: 16; J: TRBJ2-2; CDR3: CASSLGLAGVGGELFF; DNA: TGTGCCAGCAGTTTGGGACTAGCGGGAGTTGGCGGGGAGCTGTTTTTT
size: NA; V: TRBV11-2; D: TRBD1; length: 15; J: TRBJ2-1; CDR3: CASSLGQGGVNEQFF; DNA: TGTGCCAGCAGCCTGGGACAGGGAGGGGTTAATGAGCAGTTCTTC
size: NA; V: TRBV5-1; D: NA; length: 11; J: TRBJ1-1; CDR3: CAQDPNTEAFF; DNA: TGCGCCCAGGATCCGAACACTGAAGCTTTCTTT
size: NA; V: TRBV12-5; D: TRBD2; length: 14; J: TRBJ2-3; CDR3: CASGDSGGADTQYF; DNA: TGTGCTAGTGGTGATAGCGGGGGGGCGGATACGCAGTATTTT
size: NA; V: TRBV6-5; D: NA; length: 15; J: TRBJ1-1; CDR3: CASSSPTPIGGRAFF; DNA: TGTGCCAGCAGTTCCCCGACGCCCATAGGTGGACGGGCTTTCTTT
size: NA; V: TRBV6-1; D: TRBD1; length: 15; J: TRBJ1-1; CDR3: CASRAPQGAGTEAFF; DNA: TGTGCCAGCAGAGCCCCTCAGGGGGCCGGCACTGAAGCTTTCTTT
size: NA; V: TRBV7-2; D: NA; length: 14; J: TRBJ2-5; CDR3: CASSWMGSGETQYF; DNA: TGTGCCAGCAGCTGGATGGGGAGTGGAGAGACCCAGTACTTC
size: once; V: TRBV28; D: TRBD2; length: 15; J: TRBJ2-1; CDR3: CASSLSTRRGGEQFF; DNA: TGTGCCAGCAGTTTATCTACCCGGCGGGGGGGTGAGCAGTTCTTC
size: NA; V: TRBV9; D: NA; length: 15; J: TRBJ2-7; CDR3: CASSVAYGSSYEQYF; DNA: TGTGCCAGCAGCGTAGCGTACGGGAGCTCCTACGAGCAGTACTTC
size: NA; V: TRBV28; D: NA; length: 10; J: TRBJ2-7; CDR3: CASSLGVWYF; DNA: TGTGCCAGCAGTTTAGGGGTTTGGTACTTC
size: NA; V: TRBV2; D: TRBD1; length: 15; J: TRBJ1-6; CDR3: CASSPGTGYNSPLHF; DNA: TGTGCCAGCAGTCCCGGGACAGGATATAATTCACCCCTCCACTTT
size: NA; V: TRBV5-1; D: NA; length: 13; J: TRBJ1-1; CDR3: CASSPVKRREAFF; DNA: TGCGCCAGCAGCCCCGTGAAGCGTCGTGAAGCTTTCTTT
size: NA; V: TRBV19; D: NA; length: 14; J: TRBJ1-6; CDR3: CASSGQPYNSPLHF; DNA: TGTGCCAGTAGCGGTCAGCCCTATAATTCACCCCTCCACTTT
size: NA; V: TRBV28; D: NA; length: 15; J: TRBJ1-5; CDR3: CASSWGGGLHQPQHF; DNA: TGTGCCAGCTCCTGGGGTGGGGGGCTCCATCAGCCCCAGCATTTT
size: once; V: TRBV29-1; D: NA; length: 13; J: TRBJ2-3; CDR3: CSVELGITDTQYF; DNA: TGCAGCGTTGAACTGGGCATCACCGATACGCAGTATTTT
size: NA; V: TRBV28; D: TRBD1; length: 17; J: TRBJ1-5; CDR3: CASRGTAYYGGNQPQHF; DNA: TGTGCCAGCAGGGGGACAGCTTACTACGGGGGCAATCAGCCCCAGCATTTT
size: once; V: TRBV5-1; D: TRBD2; length: 16; J: TRBJ2-5; CDR3: CASSLERRGGIETQYF; DNA: TGCGCCAGCAGCTTGGAGAGGCGGGGGGGCATAGAGACCCAGTACTTC
size: NA; V: TRBV6-1; D: NA; length: 15; J: TRBJ1-1; CDR3: CASSDLSGGNTEAFF; DNA: TGTGCCAGCAGTGATCTGTCGGGGGGGAACACTGAAGCTTTCTTT
size: NA; V: TRBV19; D: TRBD1; length: 19; J: TRBJ2-3; CDR3: CASSGTGILARPRTDTQYF; DNA: TGTGCCAGTAGCGGGACAGGGATCCTAGCAAGGCCCCGCACAGATACGCAGTATTTT
size: NA; V: TRBV27; D: NA; length: 13; J: TRBJ1-4; CDR3: CASSLTANEKLFF; DNA: TGTGCCAGCAGTTTGACAGCAAACGAAAAACTGTTTTTT
size: NA; V: TRBV6-5; D: TRBD1; length: 15; J: TRBJ2-1; CDR3: CASSQTGGARNEQFF; DNA: TGTGCCAGCAGCCAGACAGGGGGCGCAAGAAATGAGCAGTTCTTC